This T cell receptor (beta chain) was observed in a study of blood T cell repertoires in COVID-19. Libraries were prepared by immunoSEQ multiplex PCR; TCRdb keeps only in-frame clonotypes and omits some of them. Of around 220,000 clones in the sample, 70% to 90% were seen once. This TCR derives from a man aged 50-60 years with acute or convalescent COVID-19. Sequences were obtained from peripheral blood.

CDR3 sequence: CASSRTGERYGYTF. In DNA form, the CDR3 reads TGTGCCAGCAGTCGGACAGGGGAAAGATATGGCTACACCTTC. The chain has TRBV6-5 and TRBJ1-2; 9 bases line up with TRBD1. The CDR3 is 14 residues long. J gave up 5 bases and V 5 bases, and 6 bases lay outside the gene matches. In germline, CDR1 is MNHEY, CDR2 SVGAGI.